This T cell receptor beta chain appears in the sequencing data of a study of T-cell memory formation after mild COVID-19. Study background: TCR clusters mostly belonged to single donors.

Germline trimming cut 2 bases from V and 5 bases from J; bases unmatched to any gene: 11. The length of the CDR3 is 16 residues. For this clonotype: The antigen remains undetermined.

The study's findings and limits: Shrinking CD4+ clones were chiefly CM and EM; CD8+ ones were chiefly EMRA. Pre-infection memory carried some responding clones, suggesting that cross-reactive memory joined.

The authors produced TCR alpha and TCR beta cDNA libraries with sample barcodes and UMIs by 5'RACE using constant-segment primers. TCRdb redid the calling of the 5' RACE reads with MiXCR, one entry per CDR3 protein. In the table there are some 130,000 distinct CDR3 sequences, under 30% of which are singletons. The sequence derives from an adult woman who had mild COVID-19 (a few samples of this study predate the infection). Cell type and time point are not known. This chain links TRBV12-3 or TRBV12-4 with TRBJ2-5; 7 bases line up with TRBD1. Sequenced: PBMCs or a T cell subset sorted from them (not recorded which). The DNA for the CDR3 is TGTGCCAGCAGTTTATCCGGGACAGCGCTTGGGGAGACCCAGTACTTC. This codes for CASSLSGTALGETQYF.